A selection of T cell receptor beta chains follows, all from one sample in a study of CD8 T cells in ankylosing spondylitis. TCRdb redid the calling of the 5' RACE reads with MiXCR, one entry per CDR3 protein. The sample has about 360,000 distinct CDR3 sequences, roughly 20% seen once. The sequenced sample consisted of blood, either unsorted or a sorted T cell fraction (not recorded which). Receptors originate from a male donor with ankylosing spondylitis or in good health (not recorded which). CDR3s include the opening cysteine and the closing phenylalanine or tryptophan. The D gene is left open where the match is weak. Size values are once, few and many counts, or a class for expanded clones, and some rows have none.

d_gene	abundance	v_gene	j_gene	CDR3aa	CDR3nt
.	.	TRBV12-3/TRBV12-4	TRBJ2-5	CASSSGGSGDQYF	TGTGCCAGCAGTTCCGGGGGCTCCGGAGACCAGTACTTC
.	.	TRBV28	TRBJ2-2	CASSRYSEGTGELFF	TGTGCCAGCAGTCGCTACTCAGAGGGCACCGGGGAGCTGTTTTTT
.	.	TRBV27	TRBJ2-7	CASSLSWRGEQYF	TGTGCCAGCAGTTTATCGTGGAGAGGCGAGCAGTACTTC
.	.	TRBV6-5	TRBJ1-2	CASRWDYGYTF	TGTGCCAGCCGCTGGGACTATGGCTACACCTTC
.	few	TRBV12-3/TRBV12-4	TRBJ2-7	CASSLTADMIHEQYF	TGTGCCAGCAGTTTGACTGCGGATATGATCCACGAGCAGTACTTC
TRBD1	.	TRBV20-1	TRBJ2-1	CSATEGTGVAEQFF	TGCAGTGCCACCGAGGGGACAGGGGTGGCTGAGCAGTTCTTC
.	.	TRBV30	TRBJ1-6	CAWSELPDSPLHF	TGTGCCTGGAGCGAACTTCCGGATTCACCCCTCCACTTT
.	.	TRBV25-1	TRBJ2-7	CASSGRSGAKEQYF	TGTGCCAGCAGTGGCCGATCGGGGGCAAAAGAGCAGTACTTC
.	.	TRBV20-1	TRBJ2-3	CSARGTDTDTQYF	TGCAGTGCTAGAGGGACAGACACAGATACGCAGTATTTT
TRBD1	.	TRBV20-1	TRBJ2-3	CSARARDSLTDTQYF	TGCAGTGCTAGGGCCCGGGACAGTCTCACAGATACGCAGTATTTT
.	few	TRBV27	TRBJ2-1	CASSSGSNEQFF	TGTGCCAGCAGTTCAGGCTCCAATGAGCAGTTCTTC
TRBD2	many	TRBV30	TRBJ2-5	CAWDGLAETQYF	TGTGCCTGGGATGGACTAGCGGAGACCCAGTACTTC
.	many	TRBV2	TRBJ1-2	CASIQFGLIYGYTF	TGTGCCAGCATTCAATTCGGGCTGATCTATGGCTACACCTTC
.	.	TRBV7-9	TRBJ2-5	CASSLVDLQETQYF	TGTGCCAGCAGCTTAGTGGACCTTCAAGAGACCCAGTACTTC
TRBD1	.	TRBV2	TRBJ2-2	CATNRGSNTGELFF	TGTGCCACCAACAGGGGGTCGAACACCGGGGAGCTGTTTTTT
.	.	TRBV10-3	TRBJ2-7	CAISESTGRSYEQYF	TGTGCCATCAGTGAGTCCACAGGGAGGTCCTACGAGCAGTACTTC
.	.	TRBV20-1	TRBJ2-7	CSARAGPLTYEQYF	TGCAGTGCTAGGGCGGGGCCCCTAACCTACGAGCAGTACTTC
.	few	TRBV10-3	TRBJ2-7	CAISELGTGYEQYF	TGTGCCATCAGTGAGTTGGGCACCGGGTACGAGCAGTACTTC
TRBD2	.	TRBV10-3	TRBJ2-1	CAARGGGPYNEQFF	TGTGCCGCAAGAGGCGGGGGGCCCTACAATGAGCAGTTCTTC
TRBD2	.	TRBV4-2	TRBJ2-1	CASSHPGLVTGEQFF	TGTGCCAGCAGCCACCCGGGACTAGTTACGGGTGAGCAGTTCTTC
.	.	TRBV6-1	TRBJ2-7	CASKGEGNYEQYF	TGTGCCAGCAAGGGTGAGGGCAACTACGAGCAGTACTTC
TRBD2	few	TRBV27	TRBJ2-3	CASSLLAGADTQYF	TGTGCCAGCAGTTTACTAGCGGGCGCAGATACGCAGTATTTT
TRBD1	few	TRBV12-3/TRBV12-4	TRBJ2-5	CASSSPGQGGETQYF	TGTGCCAGCAGTTCGCCGGGACAGGGTGGGGAGACCCAGTACTTC
.	.	TRBV12-3/TRBV12-4	TRBJ1-5	CASTPGGIQPQHF	TGTGCCAGCACCCCGGGGGGGATTCAGCCCCAGCATTTT
.	.	TRBV6-1	TRBJ1-1	CASSIYTEAFF	TGTGCCAGCAGTATCTACACTGAAGCTTTCTTT
TRBD1	.	TRBV6-5	TRBJ2-1	CASSFGTGVNNEQFF	TGTGCCAGCAGTTTCGGGACAGGGGTCAACAATGAGCAGTTCTTC
.	.	TRBV6-5	TRBJ2-5	CASSYIGPQETQYF	TGTGCCAGCAGTTACATCGGACCCCAAGAGACCCAGTACTTC
TRBD1	.	TRBV7-9	TRBJ2-7	CASSLVGRGQTYEQYF	TGTGCCAGCAGCTTAGTAGGCCGGGGACAGACCTACGAGCAGTACTTC
TRBD1	.	TRBV2	TRBJ2-3	CASSGGTGTTDTQYF	TGTGCCAGCAGTGGAGGGACAGGGACCACAGATACGCAGTATTTT
.	few	TRBV6-5	TRBJ1-1	CASSYGGNSRNTEAFF	TGTGCCAGCAGCTACGGGGGTAACTCTAGGAACACTGAAGCTTTCTTT
TRBD2	.	TRBV24-1	TRBJ2-2	CATSDRTSGTGELFF	TGTGCCACCAGTGACCGAACTAGCGGGACCGGGGAGCTGTTTTTT
.	few	TRBV4-1	TRBJ2-7	CASSQVSRGLYEQYF	TGCGCCAGCAGCCAAGTTTCCAGGGGATTATACGAGCAGTACTTC
.	few	TRBV10-3	TRBJ2-7	CATGPSAERAYEQYF	TGTGCCACGGGACCGAGCGCAGAGAGGGCCTACGAGCAGTACTTC
.	.	TRBV4-1	TRBJ2-7	CASSHNTGYEQYF	TGCGCCAGCAGCCATAATACAGGTTACGAGCAGTACTTC
.	few	TRBV12-3/TRBV12-4	TRBJ1-3	CASSAWDIGNTIYF	TGTGCCAGCAGTGCTTGGGACATTGGAAACACCATATATTTT
.	.	TRBV14	TRBJ2-3	CASSQAHGWGDTDTQYF	TGTGCCAGCAGCCAAGCCCACGGGTGGGGAGACACAGATACGCAGTATTTT
.	few	TRBV5-1	TRBJ2-1	CASSQVGEQFF	TGCGCCAGCAGCCAAGTCGGTGAGCAGTTCTTC
.	.	TRBV12-3/TRBV12-4	TRBJ1-4	CASSSTDTNEKLFF	TGTGCCAGCAGTTCGACGGATACTAATGAAAAACTGTTTTTT
TRBD2	.	TRBV7-6	TRBJ2-7	CASSQTSGGYYEQYF	TGTGCCAGCAGCCAAACTAGCGGGGGGTACTACGAGCAGTACTTC
.	few	TRBV24-1	TRBJ2-1	CATSDLGVAERDNEQFF	TGTGCCACCAGTGATTTGGGCGTAGCTGAGCGGGACAATGAGCAGTTCTTC
.	.	TRBV10-1	TRBJ2-1	CASSDLQGRSYNEQFF	TGCGCCAGCAGTGATTTGCAGGGACGTTCCTACAATGAGCAGTTCTTC
.	.	TRBV4-1	TRBJ2-2	CASSHPRDTGELFF	TGCGCCAGCAGCCACCCCAGGGACACCGGGGAGCTGTTTTTT
TRBD2	.	TRBV6-1	TRBJ2-7	CVSSDSGLAGYEQYF	TGTGTCAGCAGTGATTCAGGACTAGCGGGCTACGAGCAGTACTTC
TRBD1	.	TRBV19	TRBJ1-2	CASTDGLTGATNYSYTF	TGTGCCAGCACCGACGGCTTAACAGGGGCCACTAACTATAGCTACACCTTC
.	.	TRBV7-9	TRBJ2-5	CASSREETQYF	TGTGCCAGCAGCCGAGAAGAGACCCAGTACTTC
TRBD1	few	TRBV30	TRBJ2-1	CALDRGNEQFF	TGTGCTTTGGACAGGGGCAATGAGCAGTTCTTC
.	many	TRBV12-3/TRBV12-4	TRBJ2-7	CASSQGTYEQYF	TGTGCCAGCAGCCAAGGGACCTACGAGCAGTACTTC
.	few	TRBV5-6	TRBJ2-1	CASSLVDGGHYNEQFF	TGTGCCAGCAGCTTAGTGGATGGGGGGCACTACAATGAGCAGTTCTTC
.	many	TRBV15	TRBJ2-7	CATSDGTYEQYF	TGTGCCACCTCGGACGGTACCTACGAGCAGTACTTC
.	.	TRBV15	TRBJ1-6	CATSRDLGISPLHF	TGTGCCACCAGCAGAGATCTTGGGATCTCACCCCTCCACTTT
TRBD1	few	TRBV5-4	TRBJ2-3	CASSSWDRGLQADTQYF	TGTGCCAGCAGCTCCTGGGACAGGGGGCTTCAAGCAGATACGCAGTATTTT